Described below is a single T cell receptor (beta chain) sequence and its context. The antigen is unknown. Through a sample-barcoded 5' primer and a J-beta primer mix, a second PCR was run for roughly 6 to 11 cycles. A 12-random-nucleotide template-switch adaptor tagged each cDNA molecule. Each of the samples gave a minimum of 2.5 million paired-end reads that contained CDR3. One entry per CDR3 protein results from TCRdb running MiXCR on the 5' RACE reads. The table shows under 800,000 distinct CDR3 sequences, with about 40% occurring only once. Per the germline V gene, CDR1 is SQVTM and CDR2 is ANQGSEA. The CDR3 sequence is 14 residues long. V lost 4 bases to trimming and J lost 1 base; unmatched junction nucleotides: 4. This entry is derived from a study of blood T cells in healthy people across ages. Whole-study findings and limits: It was not possible, with unsorted PBMCs, to conclusively compare naive and antigen-experienced cells. Naive CD4+ cell counts and diversity both ran higher in long-lived than in aged donors.

Sequencing was done on a sample of blood. V is TRBV29-1 and J is TRBJ1-5, with 7 positions matching TRBD1. The sequence derives from a woman aged 55 to 70 in good health. The CDR3 reads CSVVETGSNQPQHF. DNA for the CDR3: TGCAGCGTTGTCGAGACAGGGAGCAATCAGCCCCAGCATTTT. Based on the CDR3 plus reference TRBV29-1 and TRBJ1-5, the full variable domain is SAVISQKPSRDICQRGTSLTIQCQVDSQVTMMFWYRQQPGQSLTLIATANQGSEATYESGFVIDKFPISRPNLTFSTLTVSNMSPEDSSIYLCSVVETGSNQPQHFGDGTRLSIL.